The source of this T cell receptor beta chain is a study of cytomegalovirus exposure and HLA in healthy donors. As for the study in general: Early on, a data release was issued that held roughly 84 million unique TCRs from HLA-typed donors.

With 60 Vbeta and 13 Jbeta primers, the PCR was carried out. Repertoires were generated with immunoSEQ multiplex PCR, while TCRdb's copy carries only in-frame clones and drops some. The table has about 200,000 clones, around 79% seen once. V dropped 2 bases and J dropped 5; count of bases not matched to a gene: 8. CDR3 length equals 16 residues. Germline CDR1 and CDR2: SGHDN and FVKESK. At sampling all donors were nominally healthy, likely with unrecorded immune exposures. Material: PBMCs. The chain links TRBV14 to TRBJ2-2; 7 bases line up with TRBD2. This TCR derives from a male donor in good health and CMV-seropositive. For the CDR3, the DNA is TGTGCCAGCAGCCAAACTGGCGGGAGTAGTACCGGGGAGCTGTTTTTT. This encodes CASSQTGGSSTGELFF.